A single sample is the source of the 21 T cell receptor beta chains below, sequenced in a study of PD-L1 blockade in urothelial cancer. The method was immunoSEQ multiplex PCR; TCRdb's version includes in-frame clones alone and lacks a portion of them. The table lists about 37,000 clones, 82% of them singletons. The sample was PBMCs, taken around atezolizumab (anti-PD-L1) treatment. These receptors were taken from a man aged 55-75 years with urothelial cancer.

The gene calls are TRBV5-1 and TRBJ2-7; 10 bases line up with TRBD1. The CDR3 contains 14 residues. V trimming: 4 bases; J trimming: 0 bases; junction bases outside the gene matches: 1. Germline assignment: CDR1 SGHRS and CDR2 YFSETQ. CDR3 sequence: CASSRTGGSYEQYF. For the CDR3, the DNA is TGCGCCAGCAGCCGGACAGGGGGCTCCTACGAGCAGTACTTC.

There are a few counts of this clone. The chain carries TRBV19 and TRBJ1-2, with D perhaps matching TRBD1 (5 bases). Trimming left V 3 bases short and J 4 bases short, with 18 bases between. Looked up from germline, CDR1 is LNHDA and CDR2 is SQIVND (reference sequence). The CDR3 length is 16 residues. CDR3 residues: CASSIPHAQEGYGYTF. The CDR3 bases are TGTGCCAGTAGTATTCCCCACGCACAGGAGGGCTATGGCTACACCTTC.

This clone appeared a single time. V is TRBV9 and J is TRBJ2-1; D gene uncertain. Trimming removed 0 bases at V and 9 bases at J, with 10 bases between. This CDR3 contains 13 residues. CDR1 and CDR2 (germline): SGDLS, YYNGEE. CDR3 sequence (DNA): TGTGCCAGCAGCGTAGATAATGGGCTTGAGCAGTTCTTC. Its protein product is CASSVDNGLEQFF.

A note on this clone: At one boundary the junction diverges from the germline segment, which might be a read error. Here the CDR3 reads CASSVLGQGVF. The CDR3 DNA sequence: TGTGCCAGCAGTGTATTGGGGCAGGGGGTATTC. This rearrangement joins TRBV2 to TRBJ1-2; 7 bases are a match to TRBD1. Germline CDR1 and CDR2: SNHLY and FYNNEI. CDR3 length: 11 residues.

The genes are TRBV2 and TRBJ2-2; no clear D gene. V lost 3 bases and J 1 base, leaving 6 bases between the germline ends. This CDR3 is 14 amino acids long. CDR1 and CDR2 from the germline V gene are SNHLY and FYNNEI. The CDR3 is CASSETMNTGELFF. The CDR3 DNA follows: TGTGCCAGCAGTGAGACAATGAACACCGGGGAGCTGTTTTTT.

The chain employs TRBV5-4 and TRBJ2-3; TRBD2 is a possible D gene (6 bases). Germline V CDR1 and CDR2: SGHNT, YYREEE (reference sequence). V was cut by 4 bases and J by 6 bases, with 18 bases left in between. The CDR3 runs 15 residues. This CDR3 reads CASSTAPGRTDTQYF. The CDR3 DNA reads TGTGCCAGCAGCACCGCCCCAGGGAGGACGGATACGCAGTATTTT.

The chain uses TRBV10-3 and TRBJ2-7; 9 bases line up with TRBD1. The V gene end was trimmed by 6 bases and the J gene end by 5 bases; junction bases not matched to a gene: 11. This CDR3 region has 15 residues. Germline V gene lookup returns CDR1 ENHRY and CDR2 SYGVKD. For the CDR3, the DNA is TGTGCCATCAGCTTTTCCGGGACAGGGCCCCACGAGCAGTACTTC. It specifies CAISFSGTGPHEQYF.

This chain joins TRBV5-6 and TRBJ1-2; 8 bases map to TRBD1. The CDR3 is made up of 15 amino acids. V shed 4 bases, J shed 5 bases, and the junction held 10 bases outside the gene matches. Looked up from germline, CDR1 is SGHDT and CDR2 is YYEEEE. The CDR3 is CASSIQGGRYYGYTF. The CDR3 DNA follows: TGTGCCAGCAGCATACAGGGGGGACGTTATTATGGCTACACCTTC.

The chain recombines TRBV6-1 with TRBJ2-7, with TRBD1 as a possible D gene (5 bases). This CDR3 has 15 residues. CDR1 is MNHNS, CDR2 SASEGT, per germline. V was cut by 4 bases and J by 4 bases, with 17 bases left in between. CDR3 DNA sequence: TGTGCCAGCAGTGGGCTACTCCGACAGTTATACGAGCAGTACTTC. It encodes CASSGLLRQLYEQYF.

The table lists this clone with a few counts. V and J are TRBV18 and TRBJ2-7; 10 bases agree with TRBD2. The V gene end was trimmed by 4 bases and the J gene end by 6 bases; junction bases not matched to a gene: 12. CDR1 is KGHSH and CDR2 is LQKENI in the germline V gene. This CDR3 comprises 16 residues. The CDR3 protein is CASSRGAAGGPGEQYF. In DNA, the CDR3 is TGTGCCAGCTCACGAGGCGCAGCGGGGGGGCCCGGCGAGCAGTACTTC.

The CDR3 reads CASSKGQGALQPQHF. The CDR3 nucleotides are TGTGCCAGCAGTAAGGGACAGGGGGCCTTGCAGCCCCAGCATTTT. The chain recombines TRBV9 with TRBJ1-5; 12 nucleotides match TRBD1. The germline V gene has CDR1 SGDLS and CDR2 YYNGEE. The CDR3 loop spans 15 amino acids. V gave up 5 bases and J gave up 7 bases; unmatched junction bases: 7.

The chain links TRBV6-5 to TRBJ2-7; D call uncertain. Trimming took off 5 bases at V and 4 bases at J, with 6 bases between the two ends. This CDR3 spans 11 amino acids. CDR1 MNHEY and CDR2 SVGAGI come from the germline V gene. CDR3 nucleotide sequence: TGTGCCAGCAGTCATCAGTACGAGCAGTACTTC. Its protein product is CASSHQYEQYF.

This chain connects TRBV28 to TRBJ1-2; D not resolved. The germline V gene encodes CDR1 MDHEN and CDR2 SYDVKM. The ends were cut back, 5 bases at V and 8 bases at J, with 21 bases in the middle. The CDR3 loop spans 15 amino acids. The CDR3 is CASSPPAGPDSGYTF. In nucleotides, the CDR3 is TGTGCCAGCAGTCCCCCGGCAGGCCCGGATTCGGGCTACACCTTC.

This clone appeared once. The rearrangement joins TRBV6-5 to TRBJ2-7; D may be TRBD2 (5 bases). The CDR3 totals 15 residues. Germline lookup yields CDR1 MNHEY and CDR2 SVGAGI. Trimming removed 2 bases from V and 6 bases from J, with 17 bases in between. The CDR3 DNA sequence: TGTGCCAGCAGTTACCCCGACTCCCCGGGGATCGAGCAGTACTTC. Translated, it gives CASSYPDSPGIEQYF.

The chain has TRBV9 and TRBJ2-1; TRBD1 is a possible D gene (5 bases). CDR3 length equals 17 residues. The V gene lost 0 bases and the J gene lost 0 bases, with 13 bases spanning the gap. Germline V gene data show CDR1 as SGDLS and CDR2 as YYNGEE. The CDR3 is CASSVGPRADSYNEQFF. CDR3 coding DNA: TGTGCCAGCAGCGTAGGCCCCAGGGCTGACTCCTACAATGAGCAGTTCTTC.

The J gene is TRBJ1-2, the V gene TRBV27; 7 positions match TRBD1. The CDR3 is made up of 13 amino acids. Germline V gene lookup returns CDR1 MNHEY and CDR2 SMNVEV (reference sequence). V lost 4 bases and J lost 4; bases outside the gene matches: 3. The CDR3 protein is CASSSTGTYGYTF. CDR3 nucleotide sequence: TGTGCCAGCAGTTCGACAGGGACCTATGGCTACACCTTC.

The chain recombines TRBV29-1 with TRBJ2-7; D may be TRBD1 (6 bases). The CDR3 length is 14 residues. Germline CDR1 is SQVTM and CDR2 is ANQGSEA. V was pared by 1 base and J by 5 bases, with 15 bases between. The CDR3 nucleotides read TGCAGCGTTGAAGTCACAGGGTTCGGCGACGAGCAGTACTTC. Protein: CSVEVTGFGDEQYF.

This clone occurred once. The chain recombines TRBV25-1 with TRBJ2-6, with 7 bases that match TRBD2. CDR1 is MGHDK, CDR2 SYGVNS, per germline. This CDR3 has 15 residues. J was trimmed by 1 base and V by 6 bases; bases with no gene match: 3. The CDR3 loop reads CASSREVSGANVLTF. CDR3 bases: TGTGCCAGCAGCCGGGAGGTTTCTGGGGCCAACGTCCTGACTTTC.

The CDR3 DNA reads TGTGCCAGCAGCTCCCGCGGCGGCTACACCTTC. Translated: CASSSRGGYTF. The rearrangement joins TRBV5-6 to TRBJ1-2; no reliable D call. CDR3 length: 11 residues. The ends were cut back, 3 bases at V and 8 bases at J, with 8 bases in the middle. Germline V gene lookup returns CDR1 SGHDT and CDR2 YYEEEE.

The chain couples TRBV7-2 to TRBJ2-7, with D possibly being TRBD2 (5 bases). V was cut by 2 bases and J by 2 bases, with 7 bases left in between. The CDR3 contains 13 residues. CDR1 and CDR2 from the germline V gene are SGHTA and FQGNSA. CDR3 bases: TGTGCCAGCAGCTTAACGAGGGCCTACGAGCAGTACTTC. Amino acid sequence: CASSLTRAYEQYF.

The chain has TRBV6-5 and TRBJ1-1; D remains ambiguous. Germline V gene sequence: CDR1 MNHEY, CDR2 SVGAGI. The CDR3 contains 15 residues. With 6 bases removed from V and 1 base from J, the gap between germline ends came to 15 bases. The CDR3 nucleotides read TGTGCCAGCAGCCAAGACCCAAGGAGGAACACTGAAGCTTTCTTT. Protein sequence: CASSQDPRRNTEAFF.